This entry lists 16 T cell receptor beta chains sequenced from one sample in a study of T-cell reconstitution after alpha-beta-depleted transplantation in children. Using unique molecular identifiers, the investigators prepared the TCRbeta library. TCRdb reanalysed the PCR reads using MiXCR and keeps one entry per CDR3 protein. Altogether about 600,000 distinct CDR3 sequences are present, about 10% being singletons, with the ten largest covering 4% to 5%. The source was PBMCs from the stem cell graft donor, collected from the stem cell graft. The receptors come from a human donor who donated a stem cell graft to a child with acute myeloid leukemia.

Ten or more counts support this clonotype. CDR3: CATSSGSTGELFF. DNA for the CDR3: TGTGCCACCAGCTCAGGGTCTACCGGGGAGCTGTTTTTT. This chain uses TRBV15 with TRBJ2-2, with D possibly matching TRBD1 (5 bases). V lost 5 bases, J lost 5 bases, and 9 bases lay in between. Germline V gene lookup returns CDR1 LNHNV and CDR2 YYDKDF (reference sequence). The CDR3 contains 13 residues.

This clonotype has at least ten counts. This chain joins TRBV7-2 and TRBJ2-3, with D possibly being TRBD2 (6 bases). Germline V gene data show CDR1 as SGHTA and CDR2 as FQGNSA. Trimming stripped 4 bases from V and 0 bases from J, with 17 bases between. CDR3 length: 17 residues. CDR3 region: CASSSFVRRGSTDTQYF. In DNA, the CDR3 is TGTGCCAGCAGCTCTTTTGTCCGGCGGGGAAGCACAGATACGCAGTATTTT.

The chain couples TRBV7-9 to TRBJ1-5, with TRBD1 matching over 7 bases. V shed 5 bases, J shed 4 bases, and the junction held 5 bases outside the gene matches. Germline assignment: CDR1 SEHNR and CDR2 FQNEAQ (reference sequence). The CDR3 loop spans 14 amino acids. CDR3 in DNA: TGTGCCAGCAGCACTGACAGGGAGAATCAGCCCCAGCATTTT. This encodes CASSTDRENQPQHF.

This sequence joins TRBV15 and TRBJ1-5; weak D call: TRBD1 (5 bases). With 3 bases removed from V and 0 bases from J, the gap between germline ends came to 9 bases. The CDR3 runs 15 residues. Germline V gene data show CDR1 as LNHNV and CDR2 as YYDKDF (reference sequence). For the CDR3, the DNA is TGTGCCACCAGCAGGGCGGGGGTTAGCAATCAGCCCCAGCATTTT. This sequence encodes CATSRAGVSNQPQHF. The entire variable domain, with the rest obtained from reference TRBV15 and TRBJ1-5, is as follows: DAMVIQNPRYQVTQFGKPVTLSCSQTLNHNVMYWYQQKSSQAPKLLFHYYDKDFNNEADTPDNFQSRRPNTSFCFLDIRSPGLGDTAMYLCATSRAGVSNQPQHFGDGTRLSIL.

There are a few counts of this clonotype. V and J are TRBV6-2 or TRBV6-3 and TRBJ2-3; 11 nucleotides agree with TRBD2. The J segment lost 3 bases and the V segment lost 7 bases, leaving 3 bases of the junction unmatched. The CDR3 extends over 14 amino acids. Germline lookup yields CDR1 MNHEY and CDR2 SVGEGT. This CDR3 reads CASIGTSGTDTQYF. The CDR3 DNA sequence: TGTGCCAGCATCGGGACTAGCGGTACAGATACGCAGTATTTT.

The chain combines TRBV9 with TRBJ2-7, with D possibly TRBD2 on 6 matching bases. Germline-derived CDR1 and CDR2 are SGDLS and YYNGEE. The length of the CDR3 is 15 residues. Trimming stripped 2 bases from V and 3 bases from J, with 15 bases between. In DNA, the CDR3 is TGTGCCAGCAGCGTGGCCGGGAGTCACGACTACGAGCAGTACTTC. Translating it yields CASSVAGSHDYEQYF. Together with reference TRBV9 and TRBJ2-7, the CDR3 gives the full variable domain: DSGVTQTPKHLITATGQRVTLRCSPRSGDLSVYWYQQSLDQGLQFLIQYYNGEERAKGNILERFSAQQFPDLHSELNLSSLELGDSALYFCASSVAGSHDYEQYFGPGTRLTVT.

The chain is built from TRBV5-1 and TRBJ2-3; 12 bases line up with TRBD1. There are 15 residues in the CDR3. The V gene end was trimmed by 4 bases and the J gene end by 5 bases; junction bases not matched to a gene: 5. Germline CDR1 reads SGHRS; CDR2 reads YFSETQ. CDR3 DNA sequence: TGCGCCAGCAGCGCGGGGGACAGGGGGCGAGATACGCAGTATTTT. This codes for CASSAGDRGRDTQYF.

This chain's CDR3 is CASSRDGFPGNTIYF. CDR3 DNA: TGTGCCAGCAGCCGAGACGGATTCCCTGGAAACACCATATATTTT. The genes are TRBV4-2 and TRBJ1-3; D unclear. Trimming cost V 4 bases and J 2 bases, with 12 bases left between them. The CDR3 is 15 residues long. In germline, CDR1 is LGHNA, CDR2 YNFKEQ.

At least ten counts were recorded for this clonotype. The chain combines TRBV5-1 with TRBJ2-1; 9 bases map to TRBD2. J was trimmed by 3 bases and V by 4 bases; bases with no gene match: 5. The germline CDR1 and CDR2 sequences are SGHRS and YFSETQ. The CDR3 extends over 15 amino acids. The CDR3: CASSPGTSSYNEQFF. The DNA of the CDR3 is TGCGCCAGCAGCCCCGGGACTAGCAGCTACAATGAGCAGTTCTTC.

In this sample, this clonotype turned up a few times. This chain connects TRBV6-1 to TRBJ2-3; D remains ambiguous. The CDR3 consists of 16 residues. The V gene lost 4 bases and the J gene lost 0 bases, with 14 bases spanning the gap. Per germline, CDR1 MNHNS and CDR2 SASEGT. DNA for the CDR3: TGTGCCAGCAGTGCCACTTGGGCGGCAAGCACAGATACGCAGTATTTT. Its protein product is CASSATWAASTDTQYF.

The V and J genes are TRBV5-5 and TRBJ2-5, with 12 bases matching TRBD2. The CDR3 consists of 16 residues. Trimming at V came to 2 bases and at J to 3 bases, leaving 5 bases not matched to a gene. The germline gives CDR1 SGHKS, CDR2 YYEKEE (reference sequence). As DNA, the CDR3 is TGTGCCAGCAGCTTTCTAGCGGGAGGGCGAGAAGAGACCCAGTACTTC. It encodes CASSFLAGGREETQYF. Full variable domain (remainder filled in from reference TRBV5-5 and TRBJ2-5): DAGVTQSPTHLIKTRGQQVTLRCSPISGHKSVSWYQQVLGQGPQFIFQYYEKEERGRGNFPDRFSARQFPNYSSELNVNALLLGDSALYLCASSFLAGGREETQYFGPGTRLLVL.

Ten or more counts support this clonotype. This chain joins TRBV10-3 and TRBJ1-5, with D unclear. V was clipped by 3 bases and J by 4 bases, with 10 bases between them. The CDR3 has 14 amino acids. CDR1 is ENHRY, CDR2 SYGVKD, per germline. CDR3 nucleotides: TGTGCCATCAGTGACAAGGCTACGAATCAGCCCCAGCATTTT. The encoded protein is CAISDKATNQPQHF.

Ten or more counts support this clonotype. This sequence joins TRBV6-5 and TRBJ2-7; 7 nucleotides agree with TRBD1. V shed 5 bases and J 5 bases; nucleotides not matched to a gene: 12. The CDR3 loop spans 15 amino acids. Germline V gene data show CDR1 as MNHEY and CDR2 as SVGAGI. CDR3 nucleotide sequence: TGTGCCAGCAGTCTCAACATCGCCGGACAGGACGAGCAGTACTTC. Its protein is CASSLNIAGQDEQYF.

There are many counts of this clonotype. This chain joins TRBV6-2 or TRBV6-3 and TRBJ2-1; no clear D. Germline V gene lookup returns CDR1 MNHEY and CDR2 SVGEGT. The CDR3 length is 13 residues. Trimming stripped 7 bases from V and 5 bases from J, with 12 bases between. The CDR3 spells CASTSSNNNEQFF. DNA of the CDR3: TGTGCCAGCACGAGTTCCAATAACAATGAGCAGTTCTTC.

This clonotype appeared many times. The V call is TRBV20-1, the J call TRBJ2-5, with TRBD2 identical over 13 bases. Germline CDR1 reads DFQATT; CDR2 reads SNEGSKA (reference sequence). The CDR3 sequence is 15 residues long. The ends lost 6 bases at V and 3 bases at J; junction bases unmatched: 7. CDR3 in DNA: TGCAGTGCAACCTCGGGACTAGCGGGGAAAGAGACCCAGTACTTC. Protein sequence: CSATSGLAGKETQYF.

This clonotype showed up many times. The rearrangement joins TRBV20-1 to TRBJ2-1; D is unresolved. Trimming removed 3 bases from V and 0 bases from J, with 9 bases in between. The CDR3 runs to 14 residues. Germline-derived CDR1 and CDR2 are DFQATT and SNEGSKA (reference sequence). CDR3 in amino acids: CSASTQSSYNEQFF. The CDR3, as DNA: TGCAGTGCTAGCACCCAGAGCTCCTACAATGAGCAGTTCTTC.